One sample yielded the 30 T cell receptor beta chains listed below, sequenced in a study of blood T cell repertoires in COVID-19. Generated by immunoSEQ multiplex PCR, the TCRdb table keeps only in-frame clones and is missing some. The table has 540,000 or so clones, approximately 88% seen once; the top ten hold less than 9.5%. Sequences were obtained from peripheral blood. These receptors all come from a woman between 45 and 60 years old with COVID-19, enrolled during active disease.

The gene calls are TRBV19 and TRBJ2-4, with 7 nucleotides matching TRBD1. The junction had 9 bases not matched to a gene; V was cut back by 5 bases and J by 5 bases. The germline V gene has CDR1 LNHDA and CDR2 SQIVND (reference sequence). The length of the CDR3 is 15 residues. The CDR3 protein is CASSLQHRGENIQYF. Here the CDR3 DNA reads TGTGCCAGTAGTTTGCAACACAGGGGAGAAAACATTCAGTACTTC.

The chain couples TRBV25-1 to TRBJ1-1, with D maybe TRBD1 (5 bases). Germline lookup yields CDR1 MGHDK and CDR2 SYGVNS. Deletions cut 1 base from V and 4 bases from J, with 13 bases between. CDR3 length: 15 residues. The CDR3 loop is CASSESGQGGTEAFF. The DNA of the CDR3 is TGTGCCAGCAGTGAATCAGGCCAGGGCGGCACTGAAGCTTTCTTT.

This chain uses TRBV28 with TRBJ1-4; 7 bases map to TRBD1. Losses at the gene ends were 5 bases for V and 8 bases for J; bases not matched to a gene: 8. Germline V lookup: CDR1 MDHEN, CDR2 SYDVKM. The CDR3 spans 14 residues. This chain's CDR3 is CASSLRQGYEKLFF. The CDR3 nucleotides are TGTGCCAGCAGTCTTCGACAGGGTTACGAAAAACTGTTTTTT.

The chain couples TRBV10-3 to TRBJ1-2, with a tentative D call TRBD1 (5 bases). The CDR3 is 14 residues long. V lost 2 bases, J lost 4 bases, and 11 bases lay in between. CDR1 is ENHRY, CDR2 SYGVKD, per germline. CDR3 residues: CAISEPRTPYGYTF. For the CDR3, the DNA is TGTGCCATCAGTGAGCCGAGGACACCCTATGGCTACACCTTC.

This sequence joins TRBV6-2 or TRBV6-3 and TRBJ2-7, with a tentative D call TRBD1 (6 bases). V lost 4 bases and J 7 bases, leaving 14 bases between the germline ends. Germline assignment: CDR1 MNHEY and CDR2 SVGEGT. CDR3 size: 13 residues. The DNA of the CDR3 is TGTGCCAGCAGTTGGACAGTTGGGGTGGAGCAGTACTTC. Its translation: CASSWTVGVEQYF.

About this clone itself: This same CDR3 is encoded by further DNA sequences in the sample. The CDR3 loop is CASSLGQGNSPLHF. The CDR3 DNA is TGTGCCAGCAGTTTAGGGCAGGGAAATTCACCCCTCCACTTT. The chain is built from TRBV28 and TRBJ1-6; a weak D match, TRBD1 (5 bases). This CDR3 region has 14 residues. V lost 2 bases and J 7 bases, leaving 9 bases between the germline ends. Germline V lookup: CDR1 MDHEN, CDR2 SYDVKM. Full variable domain (rest looked up from reference TRBV28 and TRBJ1-6): DVKVTQSSRYLVKRTGEKVFLECVQDMDHENMFWYRQDPGLGLRLIYFSYDVKMKEKGDIPEGYSVSREKKERFSLILESASTNQTSMYLCASSLGQGNSPLHFGNGTRLTVT.

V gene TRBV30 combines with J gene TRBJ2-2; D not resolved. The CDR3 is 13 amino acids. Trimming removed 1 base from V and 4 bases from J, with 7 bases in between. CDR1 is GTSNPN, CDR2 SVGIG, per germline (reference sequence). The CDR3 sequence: CAWSAYPTGELFF. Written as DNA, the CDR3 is TGTGCCTGGAGTGCCTATCCCACCGGGGAGCTGTTTTTT.

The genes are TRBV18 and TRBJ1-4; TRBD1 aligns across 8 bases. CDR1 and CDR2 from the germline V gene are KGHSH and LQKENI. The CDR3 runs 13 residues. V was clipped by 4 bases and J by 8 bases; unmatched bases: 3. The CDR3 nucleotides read TGTGCCAGCTCACACACAGGGGGAGAAAAACTGTTTTTT. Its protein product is CASSHTGGEKLFF. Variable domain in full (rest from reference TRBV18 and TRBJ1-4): NAGVMQNPRHLVRRRGQEARLRCSPMKGHSHVYWYRQLPEEGLKFMVYLQKENIIDESGMPKERFSAEFPKEGPSILRIQQVVRGDSAAYFCASSHTGGEKLFFGSGTQLSVL.

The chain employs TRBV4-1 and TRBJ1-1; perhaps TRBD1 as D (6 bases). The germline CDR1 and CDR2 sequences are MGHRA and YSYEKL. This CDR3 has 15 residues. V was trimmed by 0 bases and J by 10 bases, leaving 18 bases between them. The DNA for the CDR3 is TGCGCCAGCAGCCAAGAGGGGAGTAGAGGACAGAGAGCTTTCTTT. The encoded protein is CASSQEGSRGQRAFF.

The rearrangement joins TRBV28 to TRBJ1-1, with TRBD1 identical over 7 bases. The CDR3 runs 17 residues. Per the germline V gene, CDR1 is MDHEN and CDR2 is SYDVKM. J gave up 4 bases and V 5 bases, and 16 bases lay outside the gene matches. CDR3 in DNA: TGTGCCAGCAGTCCCTTTGGACAGGTTAGGAGGGGCACTGAAGCTTTCTTT. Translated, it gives CASSPFGQVRRGTEAFF. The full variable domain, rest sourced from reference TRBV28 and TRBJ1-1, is DVKVTQSSRYLVKRTGEKVFLECVQDMDHENMFWYRQDPGLGLRLIYFSYDVKMKEKGDIPEGYSVSREKKERFSLILESASTNQTSMYLCASSPFGQVRRGTEAFFGQGTRLTVV.

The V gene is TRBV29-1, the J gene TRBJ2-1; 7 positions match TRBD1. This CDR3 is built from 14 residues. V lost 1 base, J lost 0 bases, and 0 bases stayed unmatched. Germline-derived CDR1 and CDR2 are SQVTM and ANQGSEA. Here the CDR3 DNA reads TGCAGCGTTGAAGGGACAGGCTCCTACAATGAGCAGTTCTTC. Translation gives CSVEGTGSYNEQFF.

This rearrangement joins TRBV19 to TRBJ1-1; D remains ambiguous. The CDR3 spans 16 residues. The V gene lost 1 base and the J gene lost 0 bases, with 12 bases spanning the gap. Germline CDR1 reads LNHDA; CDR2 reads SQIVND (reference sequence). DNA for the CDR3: TGTGCCAGTAGTATAGGACCGGGATCATTGAACACTGAAGCTTTCTTT. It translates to CASSIGPGSLNTEAFF.

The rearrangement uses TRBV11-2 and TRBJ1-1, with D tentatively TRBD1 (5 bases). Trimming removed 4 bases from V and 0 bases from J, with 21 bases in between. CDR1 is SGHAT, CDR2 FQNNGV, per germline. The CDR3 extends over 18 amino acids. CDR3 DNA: TGTGCCAGCAGCTCTGACAGCCTGGGGAGGGGCATGAACACTGAAGCTTTCTTT. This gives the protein CASSSDSLGRGMNTEAFF.

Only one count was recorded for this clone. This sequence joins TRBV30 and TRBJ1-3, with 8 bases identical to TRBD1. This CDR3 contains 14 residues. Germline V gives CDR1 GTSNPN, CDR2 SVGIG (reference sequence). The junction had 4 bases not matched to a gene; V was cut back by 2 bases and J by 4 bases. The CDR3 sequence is CAWSQGASGNTIYF. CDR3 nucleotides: TGTGCCTGGAGTCAGGGGGCTTCGGGAAACACCATATATTTT.

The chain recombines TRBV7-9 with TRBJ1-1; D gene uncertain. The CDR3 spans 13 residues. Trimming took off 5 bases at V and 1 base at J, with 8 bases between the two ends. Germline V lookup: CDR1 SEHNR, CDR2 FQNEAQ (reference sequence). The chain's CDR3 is CASSPTRNTEAFF. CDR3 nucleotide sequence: TGTGCCAGCAGCCCAACACGGAACACTGAAGCTTTCTTT.

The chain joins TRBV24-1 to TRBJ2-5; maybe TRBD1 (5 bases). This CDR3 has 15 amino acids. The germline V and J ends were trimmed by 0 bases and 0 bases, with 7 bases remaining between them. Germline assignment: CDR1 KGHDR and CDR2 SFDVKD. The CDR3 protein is CATSDLTGHQETQYF. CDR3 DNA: TGTGCCACCAGTGATTTGACAGGTCACCAAGAGACCCAGTACTTC.

The DNA for the CDR3 is TGCGCCAGCAGCTCCGGGACAATCCCTGAAAAACTGTTTTTT. It translates to CASSSGTIPEKLFF. The rearrangement joins TRBV5-1 to TRBJ1-4; weak D call: TRBD1 (6 bases). Germline V gene data show CDR1 as SGHRS and CDR2 as YFSETQ. Trimming stripped 3 bases from V and 7 bases from J, with 13 bases between. The CDR3 totals 14 residues.

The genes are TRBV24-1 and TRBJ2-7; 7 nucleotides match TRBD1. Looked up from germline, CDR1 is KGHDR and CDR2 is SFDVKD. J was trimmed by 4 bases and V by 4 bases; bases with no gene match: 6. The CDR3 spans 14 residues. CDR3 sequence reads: CATSEAGTEYEQYF. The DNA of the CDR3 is TGTGCCACCAGTGAGGCCGGGACAGAGTACGAGCAGTACTTC.

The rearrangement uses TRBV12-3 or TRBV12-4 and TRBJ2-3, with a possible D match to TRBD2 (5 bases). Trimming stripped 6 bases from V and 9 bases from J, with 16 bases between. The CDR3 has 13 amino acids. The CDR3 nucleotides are TGTGCCAGCAGCCGGACTCCCTCGTGGACGCAGTATTTT. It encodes CASSRTPSWTQYF.

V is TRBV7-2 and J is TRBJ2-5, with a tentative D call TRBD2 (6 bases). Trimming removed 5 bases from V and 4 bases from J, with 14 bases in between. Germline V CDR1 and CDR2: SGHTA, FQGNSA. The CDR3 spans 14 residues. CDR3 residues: CASSPLATTETQYF. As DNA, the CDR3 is TGTGCCAGCAGCCCACTAGCCACCACAGAGACCCAGTACTTC.

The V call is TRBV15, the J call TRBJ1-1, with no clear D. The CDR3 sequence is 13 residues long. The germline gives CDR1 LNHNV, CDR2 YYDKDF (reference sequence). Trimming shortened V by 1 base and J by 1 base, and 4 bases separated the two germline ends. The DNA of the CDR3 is TGTGCCACCAGCAGAGGCAGGAACACTGAAGCTTTCTTT. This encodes CATSRGRNTEAFF.

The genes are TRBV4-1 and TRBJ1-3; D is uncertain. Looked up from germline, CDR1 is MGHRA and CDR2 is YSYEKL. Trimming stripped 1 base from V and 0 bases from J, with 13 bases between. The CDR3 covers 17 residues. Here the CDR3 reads CASSQALSGNSGNTIYF. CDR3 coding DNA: TGCGCCAGCAGCCAAGCCCTATCAGGCAACTCTGGAAACACCATATATTTT.

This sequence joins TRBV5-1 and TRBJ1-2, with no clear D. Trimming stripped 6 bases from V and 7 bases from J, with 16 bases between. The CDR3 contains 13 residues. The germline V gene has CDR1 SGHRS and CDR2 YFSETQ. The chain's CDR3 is CASTVAGTFGYTF. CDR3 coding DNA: TGCGCCAGCACAGTGGCGGGTACGTTTGGCTACACCTTC.

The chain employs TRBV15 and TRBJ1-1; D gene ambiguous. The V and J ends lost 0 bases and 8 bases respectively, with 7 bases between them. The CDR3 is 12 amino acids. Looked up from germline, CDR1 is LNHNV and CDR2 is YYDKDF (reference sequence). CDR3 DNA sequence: TGTGCCACCAGCAGAGACGGTACCGAAGCTTTCTTT. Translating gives CATSRDGTEAFF.

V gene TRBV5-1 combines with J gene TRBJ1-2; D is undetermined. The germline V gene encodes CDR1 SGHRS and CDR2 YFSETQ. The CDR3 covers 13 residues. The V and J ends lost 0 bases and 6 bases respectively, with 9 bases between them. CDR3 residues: CASSLGSTDGYTF. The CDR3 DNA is TGCGCCAGCAGCTTGGGGAGCACCGATGGCTACACCTTC.

CDR3 residues: CASSLQGVGYGYTF. DNA for the CDR3: TGTGCCAGCAGCCTACAGGGGGTCGGGTATGGCTACACCTTC. The V gene is TRBV6-5, the J gene TRBJ1-2; 8 bases are shared with TRBD1. Trimming at V came to 6 bases and at J to 5 bases, leaving 8 bases not matched to a gene. Germline CDR1 and CDR2: MNHEY and SVGAGI. This CDR3 is built from 14 residues.

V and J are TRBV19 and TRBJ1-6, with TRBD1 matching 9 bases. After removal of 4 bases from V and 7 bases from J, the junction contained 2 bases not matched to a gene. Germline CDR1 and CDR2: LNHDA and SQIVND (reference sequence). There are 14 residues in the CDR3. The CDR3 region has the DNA TGTGCCAGTAGTAGGGACAGGGAAAATTCACCCCTCCACTTT. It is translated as CASSRDRENSPLHF. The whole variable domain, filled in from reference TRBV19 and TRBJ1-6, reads DGGITQSPKYLFRKEGQNVTLSCEQNLNHDAMYWYRQDPGQGLRLIYYSQIVNDFQKGDIAEGYSVSREKKESFPLTVTSAQKNPTAFYLCASSRDRENSPLHFGNGTRLTVT.

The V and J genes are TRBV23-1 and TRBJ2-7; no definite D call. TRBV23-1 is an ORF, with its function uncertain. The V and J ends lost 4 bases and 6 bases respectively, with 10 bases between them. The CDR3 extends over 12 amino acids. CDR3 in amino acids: CASSRVSGEQYF. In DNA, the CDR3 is TGCGCCAGCAGTCGAGTTTCGGGCGAGCAGTACTTC.

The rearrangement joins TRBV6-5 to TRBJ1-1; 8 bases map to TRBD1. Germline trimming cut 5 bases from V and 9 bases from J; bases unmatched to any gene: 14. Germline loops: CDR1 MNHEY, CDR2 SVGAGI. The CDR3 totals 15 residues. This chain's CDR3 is CASSLAGDRGRKAFF. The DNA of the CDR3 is TGTGCCAGCAGTCTCGCCGGAGACAGGGGTAGAAAAGCTTTCTTT.

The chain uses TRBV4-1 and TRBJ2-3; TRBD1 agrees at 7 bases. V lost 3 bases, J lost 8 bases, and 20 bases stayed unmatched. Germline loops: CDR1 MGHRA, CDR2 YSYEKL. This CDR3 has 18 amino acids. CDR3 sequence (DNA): TGCGCCAGCAGCCACTTCGACAGGGCGTTGGGCCTTTTTCCTACGCAGTATTTT. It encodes CASSHFDRALGLFPTQYF.